This TCR beta chain stems from a study of Graves' ophthalmopathy and Graves' hyperthyroidism. General study findings and limits: Detected in blood as well were most expanded thyroid clonotypes with frequency above 0.001. It was with about 68% sensitivity and roughly 75% specificity that the model predicted ophthalmopathy progression.

Per the germline V gene, CDR1 is WSHSY and CDR2 is SAAADI. CDR3 length: 15 amino acids. The V gene end was trimmed by 6 bases and the J gene end by 3 bases; junction bases not matched to a gene: 5. On this clonotype itself: The target antigen is unknown.

RNA transcripts provided the template for amplifying TCR beta CDR3 regions. The first round was an RT-PCR with HTBI primers, and the second round was a multiplex PCR. Via MiXCR, TCRdb re-called the multiplex PCR reads, giving one row per CDR3 protein. Here the sample spans approximately 1.2 million distinct CDR3 sequences, about two fifths being singletons. The receptor was isolated from an adult man with Graves' hyperthyroidism. The chain employs TRBV10-2 and TRBJ2-7; 13 positions match TRBD2. Sequencing was done on a sample of peripheral blood or thyroid tissue (not recorded which). The CDR3 nucleotides read TGCGCCAGCAGCCAGGGACTAGCGGGAATCTACGAGCAGTACTTC. This translates into CASSQGLAGIYEQYF.